This entry describes one T cell receptor (beta chain). Its antigen is unidentified. Between the trimmed V and J ends, which lost 5 bases and 5 bases, there was a span of 6 bases. This CDR3 region has 12 residues. Germline values: CDR1 SSHAT, CDR2 FNYEAQ (reference sequence). This entry belongs to a study of long-term antiretroviral therapy in people with HIV. United States facilities provided treatment to all participants with HIV. Study findings and constraints: Clones that expanded before ART (that is, prior to treatment) dominated the repertoire at all time points. Repertoires looked antigen-experienced, with only a slight naive shift after ART.

It was version v3.0 of the immunoSEQ assay that was run at survey level. For each individual sample, sequencing targeted about 35,000-55,000 T-cell genomes. This table comes from immunoSEQ multiplex PCR, and its TCRdb copy is limited to in-frame clones, with some not included. The repertoire consists of more than 20,000 clones, with 95% occurring once and the leading ten covering 2% to 2.5%. The sequence was collected from a woman in her forties or fifties with HIV. The sample in question was unsorted PBMCs, obtained roughly 5.1 years after starting antiretroviral therapy. The V gene is TRBV7-7, the J gene TRBJ2-2; no clear D gene. The CDR3 DNA sequence: TGTGCCAGCAGCACCCGGACCGGGGAGCTGTTTTTT. Protein product: CASSTRTGELFF.